These 26 T cell receptor beta chains were sequenced from one sample in a study of radiotherapy plus CTLA-4 blockade in lung cancer. The protocol was immunoSEQ multiplex PCR, while the TCRdb copy is restricted to in-frame clones and leaves out a portion. In the table there are over 14,000 clones, 70% to 85% of which are singletons. The sequencing here drew on peripheral blood, taken from a patient treated with radiotherapy plus ipilimumab. Receptors were obtained from a human donor with non-small cell lung cancer whose response to radiotherapy plus ipilimumab could not be evaluated.

This clone was seen only a few times. V gene TRBV29-1 combines with J gene TRBJ1-2; D may be TRBD1 (6 bases). CDR1 is SQVTM and CDR2 is ANQGSEA in the germline V gene. Trimming cost V 6 bases and J 6 bases, with 14 bases left between them. The CDR3 sequence is 12 residues long. The CDR3 coding sequence is TGCAGCGTGGACATACAGGGAAATGGCTACACCTTC. It translates to CSVDIQGNGYTF.

V is TRBV14 and J is TRBJ2-6; the D gene is possibly TRBD1 (6 bases). Germline V CDR1 and CDR2: SGHDN, FVKESK. This CDR3 region has 16 residues. The V end lost 4 bases, the J end lost 1 base, and 11 bases lay between the germline ends. CDR3 loop: CASSRDILSGANVLTF. CDR3 bases: TGTGCCAGCAGCCGGGACATACTATCTGGGGCCAACGTCCTGACTTTC.

This clone showed up just a few times. The V gene is TRBV18, the J gene TRBJ1-1, with 9 bases matching TRBD1. Germline V lookup: CDR1 KGHSH, CDR2 LQKENI. Unmatched junction bases numbered 3, after V lost 1 base and J lost 0 bases. The CDR3 totals 16 residues. The CDR3 reads CASSPQGTGMNTEAFF. In nucleotides, the CDR3 is TGTGCCAGCTCACCACAGGGGACAGGGATGAACACTGAAGCTTTCTTT. Filled out from reference TRBV18 and TRBJ1-1, the complete variable domain reads NAGVMQNPRHLVRRRGQEARLRCSPMKGHSHVYWYRQLPEEGLKFMVYLQKENIIDESGMPKERFSAEFPKEGPSILRIQQVVRGDSAAYFCASSPQGTGMNTEAFFGQGTRLTVV.

The V call is TRBV9, the J call TRBJ2-1; 7 positions agree with TRBD1. Germline CDR1 SGDLS, CDR2 YYNGEE. CDR3 length equals 14 residues. V gave up 0 bases and J gave up 7 bases; unmatched junction bases: 4. The CDR3 bases are TGTGCCAGCAGCGTAGGGGCAGGGGGTAATGAGCAGTTCTTC. Amino acid sequence: CASSVGAGGNEQFF.

This clone was seen a single time. V gene TRBV7-2 combines with J gene TRBJ2-1; a possible D gene is TRBD2 (6 bases). V shed 5 bases and J shed 9 bases, with 26 bases lying between them. The CDR3 consists of 17 residues. CDR1 SGHTA and CDR2 FQGNSA come from the germline V gene. The CDR3: CASSRAGWGRENSEQFF. CDR3 DNA: TGTGCCAGCAGCCGAGCGGGTTGGGGCAGGGAAAATTCTGAGCAGTTCTTC.

The chain uses TRBV11-3 and TRBJ1-1, with D unresolved. The CDR3 covers 15 residues. Per the germline V gene, CDR1 is SGHNT and CDR2 is YENEEA. With 2 bases removed from V and 1 base from J, the gap between germline ends came to 11 bases. The CDR3 sequence: CASSLSWAGNTEAFF. The CDR3, as DNA: TGTGCCAGCAGCTTATCGTGGGCAGGGAACACTGAAGCTTTCTTT.

J is TRBJ2-5 and V is TRBV9; 7 nucleotides line up with TRBD1. Germline CDR1 is SGDLS and CDR2 is YYNGEE. V shed 3 bases and J 4 bases; nucleotides not matched to a gene: 6. This CDR3 spans 14 amino acids. The CDR3 sequence: CASSGPGQRETQYF. CDR3 nucleotides: TGTGCCAGCAGCGGTCCGGGACAGCGAGAGACCCAGTACTTC.

The chain uses TRBV29-1 and TRBJ1-2, with 9 bases identical to TRBD1. Germline assignment: CDR1 SQVTM and CDR2 ANQGSEA. With 3 bases clipped from V and 4 bases from J, the junction kept 12 bases outside the gene matches. The CDR3 runs to 16 residues. The CDR3 region is CSVDVPGTGRRYGYTF. CDR3 DNA sequence: TGCAGCGTTGATGTCCCCGGGACAGGGCGCCGCTATGGCTACACCTTC.

This clone was counted only a few times. The chain carries TRBV6-6 and TRBJ2-1, with 11 bases fitting TRBD1. CDR3 length equals 14 residues. V was pared by 6 bases and J by 6 bases, with 4 bases of the junction left unmatched. The germline V gene has CDR1 MNHNY and CDR2 SVGAGI (reference sequence). This CDR3 is CASRAGTGGNEQFF. CDR3 in DNA: TGTGCCAGCAGGGCCGGGACAGGGGGCAATGAGCAGTTCTTC.

The chain employs TRBV12-5 and TRBJ2-1; 10 bases are shared with TRBD2. Per germline, CDR1 LGHNT and CDR2 FRNRAP. J gave up 2 bases and V 5 bases, and 12 bases lay outside the gene matches. The CDR3 is 18 amino acids. The CDR3, as DNA: TGTGCTAGTGGTGTAGTGTATGATGGGACTAGCGCCTACAATGAGCAGTTCTTC. Its translation is CASGVVYDGTSAYNEQFF.

The table lists this clone with a few counts. This chain's CDR3 is CASTDRVFGYTF. CDR3 nucleotide sequence: TGTGCCAGCACGGACAGGGTATTTGGCTACACCTTC. The V and J genes are TRBV28 and TRBJ1-2; 8 nucleotides align to TRBD1. Germline CDR1 MDHEN, CDR2 SYDVKM. The length of the CDR3 is 12 residues. V dropped 7 bases and J dropped 7; count of bases not matched to a gene: 5.

The gene calls are TRBV7-2 and TRBJ1-6; perhaps TRBD1 as D (6 bases). Trimming removed 3 bases from V and 7 bases from J, with 10 bases in between. Germline-derived CDR1 and CDR2 are SGHTA and FQGNSA. The CDR3 length is 14 residues. CDR3 in DNA: TGTGCCAGCAGCTTCAACAGGGCAAATTCACCCCTCCACTTT. Its protein is CASSFNRANSPLHF.

The chain carries TRBV5-4 and TRBJ1-1; a possible D gene is TRBD1 (5 bases). Germline V gene lookup returns CDR1 SGHNT and CDR2 YYREEE (reference sequence). The CDR3 has 14 residues. Trimming left V 0 bases short and J 5 bases short, with 11 bases between. CDR3 loop: CASSLGGLGTEAFF. CDR3 bases: TGTGCCAGCAGCTTGGGGGGCTTGGGGACTGAAGCTTTCTTT.

By sample fraction, this clone is medium-sized (0.01 to 0.1%). The rearrangement uses TRBV7-9 and TRBJ2-7; D gene ambiguous. The length of the CDR3 is 14 residues. Deletions cut 5 bases from V and 6 bases from J, with 17 bases between. Germline V lookup: CDR1 SEHNR, CDR2 FQNEAQ (reference sequence). The CDR3 here is CASSDSRSPAEQYF. CDR3 in DNA: TGTGCCAGCAGCGACTCTCGATCCCCAGCCGAGCAGTACTTC.

This clone was detected a few times. V usage is TRBV19 and J usage is TRBJ1-1, with a possible D match to TRBD1 (6 bases). The CDR3 has 14 amino acids. The germline V gene has CDR1 LNHDA and CDR2 SQIVND (reference sequence). Trimming cost V 4 bases and J 11 bases, with 20 bases left between them. In DNA, the CDR3 is TGTGCCAGTAGTACTGATCTCGGGACACAGAGGGCTTTCTTT. Its translation: CASSTDLGTQRAFF.

The rearrangement joins TRBV18 to TRBJ2-7; the D gene is possibly TRBD1 (6 bases). The germline CDR1 and CDR2 sequences are KGHSH and LQKENI. V lost 3 bases to trimming and J lost 4 bases, with 13 bases between them. The CDR3 contains 14 residues. CDR3 in DNA: TGTGCCAGCTCACCGGACAGCGTCGCATACGAGCAGTACGTC. It yields the protein CASSPDSVAYEQYV.

This clone was recorded a few times. The V call is TRBV19, the J call TRBJ1-5; D remains unclear. The V end was cut by 5 bases, the J end by 5 bases, with 10 bases between. The CDR3 runs 13 residues. Germline CDR1 reads LNHDA; CDR2 reads SQIVND (reference sequence). CDR3 region: CASSRKEDQPQHF. The CDR3 nucleotides are TGTGCCAGTAGTCGCAAGGAGGATCAGCCCCAGCATTTT.

The chain couples TRBV19 to TRBJ1-2, with TRBD1 identical over 7 bases. The CDR3 consists of 13 residues. Trimming took 3 bases from V and 4 from J; bases not matched to a gene: 2. Germline CDR1 and CDR2: LNHDA and SQIVND (reference sequence). CDR3 protein: CASSMGQTYGYTF. Here the CDR3 DNA reads TGTGCCAGTAGTATGGGACAGACCTATGGCTACACCTTC.

V gene TRBV9 combines with J gene TRBJ2-2, with unresolved D. Germline assignment: CDR1 SGDLS and CDR2 YYNGEE. The CDR3 is made up of 14 amino acids. Trimming cost V 0 bases and J 1 base, with 4 bases left between them. This CDR3 is CASSVAGNTGELFF. The CDR3 nucleotides read TGTGCCAGCAGCGTAGCGGGGAACACCGGGGAGCTGTTTTTT.

The rearrangement uses TRBV5-8 and TRBJ1-5, with D possibly TRBD1 on 5 matching bases. V was pared by 6 bases and J by 5 bases, with 18 bases between. The CDR3 loop spans 15 amino acids. Germline V gives CDR1 SGHTS, CDR2 YDEGEE. The CDR3, as DNA: TGTGCCAGCACCAGGAGTCGGGGGTTCGATCAGCCCCAGCATTTT. Translated: CASTRSRGFDQPQHF.

This chain joins TRBV19 and TRBJ1-2, with 10 bases aligning to TRBD1. Germline trimming cut 5 bases from V and 7 bases from J; bases unmatched to any gene: 1. Per the germline V gene, CDR1 is LNHDA and CDR2 is SQIVND (reference sequence). This CDR3 region has 12 residues. This CDR3 reads CASSRQGAGYTF. The CDR3 DNA reads TGTGCCAGTAGTCGACAGGGGGCTGGCTACACCTTC. The full variable domain, completed using reference TRBV19 and TRBJ1-2, is DGGITQSPKYLFRKEGQNVTLSCEQNLNHDAMYWYRQDPGQGLRLIYYSQIVNDFQKGDIAEGYSVSREKKESFPLTVTSAQKNPTAFYLCASSRQGAGYTFGSGTRLTVV.

The V gene is TRBV7-3, the J gene TRBJ1-2; 7 bases line up with TRBD1. With V trimmed by 2 bases and J by 5 bases, 2 bases remained unmatched. The CDR3 is 13 residues long. Germline values: CDR1 SGHTA, CDR2 FQGTGA. CDR3: CASSLGTEYGYTF. For the CDR3, the DNA is TGTGCCAGCAGCTTAGGGACAGAATATGGCTACACCTTC. The full variable domain, rest sourced from reference TRBV7-3 and TRBJ1-2, is GAGVSQTPSNKVTEKGKYVELRCDPISGHTALYWYRQSLGQGPEFLIYFQGTGAADDSGLPNDRFFAVRPEGSVSTLKIQRTERGDSAVYLCASSLGTEYGYTFGSGTRLTVV.

The chain couples TRBV9 to TRBJ2-5, with 10 nucleotides matching TRBD2. The end of the DNA fits TRBJ2-7 better, so the J call may be wrong. The CDR3 runs to 16 residues. The germline V gene encodes CDR1 SGDLS and CDR2 YYNGEE. The CDR3 reads CASSPRSSGGYYEQYF. CDR3 nucleotides: TGTGCCAGCAGCCCTCGCTCTAGCGGGGGTTACTACGAGCAGTACTTC.

The V and J genes are TRBV19 and TRBJ1-5; maybe TRBD1 (6 bases). The CDR3 has 14 residues. Trimming pared 5 bases from V and 1 base from J, leaving 9 bases between. Per germline, CDR1 LNHDA and CDR2 SQIVND (reference sequence). The CDR3 reads CASSYRASNQPQHF. For the CDR3, the DNA is TGTGCCAGTAGTTACAGGGCGAGCAATCAGCCCCAGCATTTT. The variable domain in full, with the rest retrieved from reference TRBV19 and TRBJ1-5, is DGGITQSPKYLFRKEGQNVTLSCEQNLNHDAMYWYRQDPGQGLRLIYYSQIVNDFQKGDIAEGYSVSREKKESFPLTVTSAQKNPTAFYLCASSYRASNQPQHFGDGTRLSIL.

This clone was counted a few times. This chain uses TRBV5-5 with TRBJ2-7; 8 positions match TRBD1. With V trimmed by 5 bases and J by 2 bases, 6 bases remained unmatched. Looked up from germline, CDR1 is SGHKS and CDR2 is YYEKEE (reference sequence). The CDR3 contains 14 residues. CDR3 amino acids: CASRHPGGTYEQYF. CDR3 bases: TGTGCCAGCAGGCATCCAGGGGGCACCTACGAGCAGTACTTC.

V gene TRBV7-2 combines with J gene TRBJ2-1, with D perhaps TRBD2 (6 bases). The CDR3 runs 13 residues. V was cut by 3 bases and J by 7 bases, with 10 bases left in between. Germline assignment: CDR1 SGHTA and CDR2 FQGNSA. The CDR3 nucleotides read TGTGCCAGCAGCTTTGGCCGGGGGAATGAGCAGTTCTTC. It codes for CASSFGRGNEQFF. Combining the CDR3 with reference TRBV7-2 and TRBJ2-1 gives the whole variable domain GAGVSQSPSNKVTEKGKDVELRCDPISGHTALYWYRQSLGQGLEFLIYFQGNSAPDKSGLPSDRFSAERTGGSVSTLTIQRTQQEDSAVYLCASSFGRGNEQFFGPGTRLTVL.